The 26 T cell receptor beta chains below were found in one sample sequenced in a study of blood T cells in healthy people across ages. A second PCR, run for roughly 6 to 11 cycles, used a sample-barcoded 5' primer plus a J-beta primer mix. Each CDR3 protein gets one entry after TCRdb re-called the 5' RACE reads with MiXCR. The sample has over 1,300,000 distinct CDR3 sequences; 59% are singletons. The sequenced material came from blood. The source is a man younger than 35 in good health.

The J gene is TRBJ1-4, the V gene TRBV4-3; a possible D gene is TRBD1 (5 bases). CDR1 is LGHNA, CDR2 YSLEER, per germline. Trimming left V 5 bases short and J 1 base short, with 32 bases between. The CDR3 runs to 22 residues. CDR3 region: CASSDQERQLGLIEITNEKLFF. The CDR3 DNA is TGCGCCAGCAGCGACCAGGAGAGACAGCTTGGGTTGATTGAGATAACTAATGAAAAACTGTTTTTT.

CDR3 sequence: CASSHVLAATYEQYF. DNA for the CDR3: TGCGCCAGCAGCCACGTACTAGCGGCAACCTACGAGCAGTACTTC. The rearrangement links TRBV4-3 to TRBJ2-7, with 8 bases that match TRBD2. This CDR3 comprises 15 residues. Germline V lookup: CDR1 LGHNA, CDR2 YSLEER. The trim removed 3 bases at V and 2 bases at J, leaving 6 bases unmatched.

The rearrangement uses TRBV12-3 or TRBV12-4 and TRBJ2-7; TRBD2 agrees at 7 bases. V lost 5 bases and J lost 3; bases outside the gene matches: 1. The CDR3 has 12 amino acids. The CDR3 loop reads CASSGRVYEQYF. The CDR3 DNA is TGTGCCAGCAGTGGGAGGGTCTACGAGCAGTACTTC.

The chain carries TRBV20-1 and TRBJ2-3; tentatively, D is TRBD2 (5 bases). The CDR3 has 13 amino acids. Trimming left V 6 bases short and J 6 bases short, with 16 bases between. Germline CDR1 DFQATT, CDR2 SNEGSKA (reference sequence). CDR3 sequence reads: CSAGPGRGDTQYF. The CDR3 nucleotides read TGCAGTGCAGGCCCGGGCCGCGGGGATACGCAGTATTTT.

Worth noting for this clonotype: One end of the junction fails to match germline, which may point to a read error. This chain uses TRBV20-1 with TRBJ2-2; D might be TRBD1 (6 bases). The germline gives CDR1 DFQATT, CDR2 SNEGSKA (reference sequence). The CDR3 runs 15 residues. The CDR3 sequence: CSATQLPQGPGDLFF. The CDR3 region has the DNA TGCAGTGCTACACAACTACCACAGGGTCCCGGGGATCTGTTTTTT.

The CDR3: CASSHQGQIYEQYF. The CDR3 DNA reads TGTGCCAGCAGCCATCAAGGACAGATCTACGAGCAGTACTTC. V usage is TRBV3-1 and J usage is TRBJ2-7, with TRBD1 as a possible D gene (6 bases). V was trimmed by 3 bases and J by 3 bases, leaving 12 bases between them. Germline V gives CDR1 LGHDT, CDR2 YNNKEL (reference sequence). This CDR3 contains 14 residues.

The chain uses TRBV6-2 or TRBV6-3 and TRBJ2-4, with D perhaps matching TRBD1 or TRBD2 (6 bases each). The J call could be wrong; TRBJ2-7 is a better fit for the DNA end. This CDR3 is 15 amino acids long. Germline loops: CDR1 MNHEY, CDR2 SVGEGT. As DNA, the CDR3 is TGTGCCAGCAGTTACGAGGGGGGTTACTCCTACGAGCAGTACTTC. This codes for CASSYEGGYSYEQYF.

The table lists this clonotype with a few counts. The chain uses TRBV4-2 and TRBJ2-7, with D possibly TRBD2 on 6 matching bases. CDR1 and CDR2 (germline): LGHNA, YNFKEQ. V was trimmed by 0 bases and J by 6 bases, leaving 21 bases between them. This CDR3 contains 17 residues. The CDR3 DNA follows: TGTGCCAGCAGCCAAGATCCGGGAGAGTGGCAAGGAGGCGAGCAGTACTTC. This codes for CASSQDPGEWQGGEQYF.

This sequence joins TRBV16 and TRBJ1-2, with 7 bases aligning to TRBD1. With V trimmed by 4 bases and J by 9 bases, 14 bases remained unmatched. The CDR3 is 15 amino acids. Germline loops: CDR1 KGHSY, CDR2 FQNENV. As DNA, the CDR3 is TGTGCCAGCAGCCCTCGACAGGGCCCCACTGGGCGCTACACCTTC. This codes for CASSPRQGPTGRYTF.

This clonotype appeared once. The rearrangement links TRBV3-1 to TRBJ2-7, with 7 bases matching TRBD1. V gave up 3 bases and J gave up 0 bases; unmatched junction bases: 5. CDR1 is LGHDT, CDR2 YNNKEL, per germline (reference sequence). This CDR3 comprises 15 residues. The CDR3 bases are TGTGCCAGCAGCCATCACGGGGACAGCTCCTACGAGCAGTACTTC. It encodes CASSHHGDSSYEQYF.

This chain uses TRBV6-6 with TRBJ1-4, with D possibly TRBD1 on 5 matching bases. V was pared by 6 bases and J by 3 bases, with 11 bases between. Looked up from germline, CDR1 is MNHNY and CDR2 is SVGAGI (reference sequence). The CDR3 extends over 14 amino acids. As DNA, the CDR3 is TGTGCCAGCAGAGCCCGACAGTCTAATGAAAAACTGTTTTTT. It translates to CASRARQSNEKLFF.

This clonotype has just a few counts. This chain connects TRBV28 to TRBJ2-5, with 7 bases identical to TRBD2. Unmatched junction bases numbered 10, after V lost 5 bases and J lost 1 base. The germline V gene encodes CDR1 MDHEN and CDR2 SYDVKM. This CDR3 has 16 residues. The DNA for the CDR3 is TGTGCCAGCAGTCCCAGAGCGGGGCCTTCCCAAGAGACCCAGTACTTC. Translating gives CASSPRAGPSQETQYF.

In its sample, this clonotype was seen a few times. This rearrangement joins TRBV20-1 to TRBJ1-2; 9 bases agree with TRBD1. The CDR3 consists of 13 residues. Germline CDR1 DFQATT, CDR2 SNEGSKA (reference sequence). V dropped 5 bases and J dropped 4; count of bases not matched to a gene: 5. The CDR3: CSASGQGIYGYTF. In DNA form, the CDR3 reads TGCAGTGCTTCCGGACAGGGGATCTATGGCTACACCTTC.

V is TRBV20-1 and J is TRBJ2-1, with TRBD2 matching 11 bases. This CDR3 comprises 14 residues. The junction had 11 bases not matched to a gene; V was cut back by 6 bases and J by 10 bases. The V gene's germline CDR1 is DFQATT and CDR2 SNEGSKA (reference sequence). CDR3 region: CSARRVAGGDEQFF. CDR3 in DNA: TGCAGTGCGCGGCGTGTAGCGGGAGGGGACGAGCAGTTCTTC.

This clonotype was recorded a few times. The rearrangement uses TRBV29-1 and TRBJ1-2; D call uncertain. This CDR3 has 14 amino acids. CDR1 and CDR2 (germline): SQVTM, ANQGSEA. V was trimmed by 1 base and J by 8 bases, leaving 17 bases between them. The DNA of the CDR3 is TGCAGCGTTGAAGGTTGTTGTCCCGCCGACGGCTACACCTTC. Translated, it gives CSVEGCCPADGYTF.

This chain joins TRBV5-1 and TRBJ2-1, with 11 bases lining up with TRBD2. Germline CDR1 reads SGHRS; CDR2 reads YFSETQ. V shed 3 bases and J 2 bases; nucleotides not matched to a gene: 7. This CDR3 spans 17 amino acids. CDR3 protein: CASSSLSGGAPYNEQFF. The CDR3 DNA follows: TGCGCCAGCAGCTCCCTTAGCGGGGGGGCCCCCTACAATGAGCAGTTCTTC.

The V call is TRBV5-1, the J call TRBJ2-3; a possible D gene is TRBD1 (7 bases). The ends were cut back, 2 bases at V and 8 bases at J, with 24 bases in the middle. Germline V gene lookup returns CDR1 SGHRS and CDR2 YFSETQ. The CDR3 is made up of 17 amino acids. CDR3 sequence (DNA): TGCGCCAGCAGCTTACTTCGGGACAGCGAAGCGGGTGTTACGCAGTATTTT. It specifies CASSLLRDSEAGVTQYF. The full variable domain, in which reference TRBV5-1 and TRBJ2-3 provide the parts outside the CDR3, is KAGVTQTPRYLIKTRGQQVTLSCSPISGHRSVSWYQQTPGQGLQFLFEYFSETQRNKGNFPGRFSGRQFSNSRSEMNVSTLELGDSALYLCASSLLRDSEAGVTQYFGPGTRLTVL.

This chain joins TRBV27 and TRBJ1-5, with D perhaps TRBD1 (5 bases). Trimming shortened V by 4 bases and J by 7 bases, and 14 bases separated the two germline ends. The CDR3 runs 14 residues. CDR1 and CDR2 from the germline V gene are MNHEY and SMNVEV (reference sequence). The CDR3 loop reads CASSSAGRGQPQHF. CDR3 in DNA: TGTGCCAGCAGTTCAGCAGGGCGTGGGCAGCCCCAGCATTTT.

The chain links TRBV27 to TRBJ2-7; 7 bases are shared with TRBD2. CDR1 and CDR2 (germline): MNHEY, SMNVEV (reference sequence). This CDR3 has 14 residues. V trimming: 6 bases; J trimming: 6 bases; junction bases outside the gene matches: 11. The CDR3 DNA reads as TGTGCCAGCAGCCAATTTTATACTAGCGCCGAGCAGTACTTC. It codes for CASSQFYTSAEQYF.

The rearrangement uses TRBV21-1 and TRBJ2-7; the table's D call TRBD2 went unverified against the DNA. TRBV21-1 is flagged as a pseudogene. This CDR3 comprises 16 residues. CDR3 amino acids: CASSKLLARASYEQYF. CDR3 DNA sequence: TGTGCCAGCAGCAAATTACTAGCGAGGGCCTCCTACGAGCAGTACTTC.

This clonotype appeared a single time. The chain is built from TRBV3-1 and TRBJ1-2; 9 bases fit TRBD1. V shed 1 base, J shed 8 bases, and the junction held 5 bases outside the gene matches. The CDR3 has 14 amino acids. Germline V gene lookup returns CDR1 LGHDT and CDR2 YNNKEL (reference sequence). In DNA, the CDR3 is TGTGCCAGCAGCCAAGTAACAGGGGGCAGGGGCTACACCTTC. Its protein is CASSQVTGGRGYTF.

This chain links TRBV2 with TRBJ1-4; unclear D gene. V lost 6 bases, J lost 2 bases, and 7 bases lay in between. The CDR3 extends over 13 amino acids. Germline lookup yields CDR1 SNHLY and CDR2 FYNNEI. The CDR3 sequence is CASSGVTNEKLFF. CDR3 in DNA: TGTGCCAGCAGCGGGGTGACTAATGAAAAACTGTTTTTT. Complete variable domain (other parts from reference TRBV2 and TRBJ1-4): EPEVTQTPSHQVTQMGQEVILRCVPISNHLYFYWYRQILGQKVEFLVSFYNNEISEKSEIFDDQFSVERPDGSNFTLKIRSTKLEDSAMYFCASSGVTNEKLFFGSGTQLSVL.

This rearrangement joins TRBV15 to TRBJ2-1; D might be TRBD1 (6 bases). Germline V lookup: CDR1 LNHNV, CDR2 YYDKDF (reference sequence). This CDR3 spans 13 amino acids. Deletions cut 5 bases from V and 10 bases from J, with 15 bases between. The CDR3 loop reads CATSEETGTEQFF. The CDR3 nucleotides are TGTGCCACCAGCGAAGAAACCGGGACAGAGCAGTTCTTC.

The CDR3 sequence: CASRWGERDEQFF. DNA for the CDR3: TGTGCCAGCAGATGGGGGGAAAGGGATGAGCAGTTCTTC. The chain is built from TRBV7-9 and TRBJ2-1, with D maybe TRBD2 (6 bases). Trimming stripped 6 bases from V and 8 bases from J, with 14 bases between. Germline CDR1 and CDR2: SEHNR and FQNEAQ (reference sequence). The CDR3 has 13 residues.

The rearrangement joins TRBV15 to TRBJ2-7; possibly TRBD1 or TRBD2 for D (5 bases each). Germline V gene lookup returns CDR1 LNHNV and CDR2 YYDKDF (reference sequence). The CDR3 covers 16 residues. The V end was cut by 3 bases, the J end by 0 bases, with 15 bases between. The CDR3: CATSSGLGVSSYEQYF. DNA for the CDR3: TGTGCCACCAGCAGTGGCTTGGGGGTGAGCTCCTACGAGCAGTACTTC.

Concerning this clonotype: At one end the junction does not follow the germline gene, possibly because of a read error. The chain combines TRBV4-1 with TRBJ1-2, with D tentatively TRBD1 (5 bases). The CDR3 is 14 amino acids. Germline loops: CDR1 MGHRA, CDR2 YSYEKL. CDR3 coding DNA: TGCGCCAGCAGAAGACTGCCGGACAACTATGGCTGCACCTTC. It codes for CASRRLPDNYGCTF.